The 17 T cell receptor beta chains given below trace back to one sample, sequenced in a study of blood T cell repertoires in COVID-19. The protocol was immunoSEQ multiplex PCR, while the TCRdb copy is restricted to in-frame clones and leaves out a portion. The data hold some 320,000 clones, with 90% observed a single time. Sequencing was performed on PBMCs or T cells enriched from blood (not recorded which). Receptors originate from a man in his 60s who had recovered from COVID-19.

This chain joins TRBV20-1 and TRBJ2-2, with TRBD2 matching 11 bases. Germline V gene lookup returns CDR1 DFQATT and CDR2 SNEGSKA (reference sequence). V shed 6 bases and J 8 bases; nucleotides not matched to a gene: 8. CDR3 size: 14 residues. Here the CDR3 reads CSASSTSGVGELFF. For the CDR3, the DNA is TGCAGTGCGAGTTCGACTAGCGGGGTTGGGGAGCTGTTTTTT.

This clone showed up just once. The chain has TRBV10-2 and TRBJ1-1, with 9 bases matching TRBD1. The CDR3 extends over 16 amino acids. Looked up from germline, CDR1 is WSHSY and CDR2 is SAAADI. Germline trimming cut 8 bases from V and 0 bases from J; bases unmatched to any gene: 10. Written as DNA, the CDR3 is TGCGCCAGCCAAGGACAGGGGTCCCCCCTGAACACTGAAGCTTTCTTT. As protein: CASQGQGSPLNTEAFF.

The chain has TRBV4-3 and TRBJ2-3; 7 nucleotides agree with TRBD2. There are 15 residues in the CDR3. The V segment lost 5 bases and the J segment 1 base; nucleotides outside the gene matches: 6. Germline CDR1 LGHNA, CDR2 YSLEER. The CDR3 loop reads CASSNRLAGTDTQYF. DNA for the CDR3: TGCGCCAGCAGCAATAGACTAGCCGGCACAGATACGCAGTATTTT.

The rearrangement joins TRBV6-1 to TRBJ2-5; weak D call: TRBD1 (7 bases). CDR3 length: 15 residues. Germline values: CDR1 MNHNS, CDR2 SASEGT. The germline V and J ends were trimmed by 2 bases and 4 bases, with 14 bases remaining between them. The CDR3 coding sequence is TGTGCCAGCAGTGAATTCAGGGGGGCCGTAGAGACCCAGTACTTC. Translation gives CASSEFRGAVETQYF.

This chain uses TRBV14 with TRBJ2-1; 7 bases align to TRBD2. Germline assignment: CDR1 SGHDN and CDR2 FVKESK. Trimming at V came to 0 bases and at J to 1 base, leaving 3 bases not matched to a gene. This CDR3 comprises 16 residues. The CDR3, as DNA: TGTGCCAGCAGCCAAGATTTGGGGGGGTCCTACAATGAGCAGTTCTTC. Translation: CASSQDLGGSYNEQFF.

The V call is TRBV9, the J call TRBJ2-6; TRBD1 matches 11 bases. J lost 4 bases, V lost 3 bases, and 12 bases had no gene match. Looked up from germline, CDR1 is SGDLS and CDR2 is YYNGEE. The CDR3 contains 19 residues. The CDR3 reads CASSEGLGQGASGANVLTF. In nucleotides, the CDR3 is TGTGCCAGCAGCGAGGGATTAGGACAGGGGGCGAGCGGGGCCAACGTCCTGACTTTC.

This rearrangement joins TRBV11-2 to TRBJ2-6; D gene uncertain. The V end lost 5 bases, the J end lost 4 bases, and 6 bases lay between the germline ends. Germline V gene sequence: CDR1 SGHAT, CDR2 FQNNGV. This CDR3 spans 13 amino acids. As DNA, the CDR3 is TGTGCCAGCAGCGTTATCGGGGCCAACGTCCTGACTTTC. It encodes CASSVIGANVLTF.

The chain uses TRBV7-6 and TRBJ1-3; the match to TRBD1 covers 10 bases. Trimming at V came to 1 base and at J to 0 bases, leaving 12 bases not matched to a gene. Germline V gives CDR1 SGHVS, CDR2 FNYEAQ. The CDR3 extends over 20 amino acids. CDR3 region: CASSLVSSGQGDDSGNTIYF. CDR3 nucleotides: TGTGCCAGCAGCTTAGTGTCGTCTGGACAGGGGGACGACTCTGGAAACACCATATATTTT. Full variable domain (missing parts from reference TRBV7-6 and TRBJ1-3): GAGVSQSPRYKVTKRGQDVALRCDPISGHVSLYWYRQALGQGPEFLTYFNYEAQQDKSGLPNDRFSAERPEGSISTLTIQRTEQRDSAMYRCASSLVSSGQGDDSGNTIYFGEGSWLTVV.

In this sample, this clone turned up once. The chain employs TRBV25-1 and TRBJ1-2; 8 positions agree with TRBD1. Germline V gene sequence: CDR1 MGHDK, CDR2 SYGVNS. CDR3 length: 17 residues. The ends lost 1 base at V and 6 bases at J; junction bases unmatched: 13. The CDR3 DNA is TGTGCCAGCAGTGAATCTTACCCTCCACAGGGGGAAGATGGCTACACCTTC. Its protein product is CASSESYPPQGEDGYTF.

This chain joins TRBV5-1 and TRBJ2-5; 9 bases fit TRBD2. Unmatched junction bases numbered 16, after V lost 4 bases and J lost 9 bases. Germline V gene sequence: CDR1 SGHRS, CDR2 YFSETQ. This CDR3 spans 16 amino acids. The DNA of the CDR3 is TGCGCCAGCAGCCCGGCCGGGAGCGGGGGGATCGGGGCCCAGTACTTC. Translating gives CASSPAGSGGIGAQYF.

The V and J genes are TRBV27 and TRBJ2-1; 7 bases line up with TRBD2. The CDR3 runs 19 residues. V lost 3 bases to trimming and J lost 5 bases; unmatched junction nucleotides: 19. Germline values: CDR1 MNHEY, CDR2 SMNVEV (reference sequence). The CDR3 loop reads CASSFLASGPAGTHNEQFF. The CDR3 coding sequence is TGTGCCAGCAGTTTTTTAGCTAGCGGTCCCGCGGGAACACACAATGAGCAGTTCTTC.

The count of this clone is one. The chain joins TRBV6-5 to TRBJ2-7, with 8 bases matching TRBD1. J lost 7 bases, V lost 7 bases, and 6 bases had no gene match. This CDR3 has 12 amino acids. Germline V lookup: CDR1 MNHEY, CDR2 SVGAGI. The CDR3 DNA reads as TGTGCCAGCAACGACAGGGGCGGTGAGCAGTACTTC. Amino acids: CASNDRGGEQYF.

This clone was picked up one time. The same CDR3 can be traced to other DNA sequences in this sample. The chain joins TRBV18 to TRBJ2-1; D remains ambiguous. Germline loops: CDR1 KGHSH, CDR2 LQKENI. Trimming took off 2 bases at V and 0 bases at J, with 8 bases between the two ends. The CDR3 has 15 amino acids. The DNA for the CDR3 is TGTGCCAGCTCACCAGAAGCGAGCTCCTACAATGAGCAGTTCTTC. It yields the protein CASSPEASSYNEQFF.

The CDR3 coding sequence is TGTGCCAGCAGTTTCGGGGAATCCTATGGCTACACCTTC. Encoded protein: CASSFGESYGYTF. The chain has TRBV27 and TRBJ1-2; D is uncertain. Per the germline V gene, CDR1 is MNHEY and CDR2 is SMNVEV (reference sequence). V was shortened by 3 bases and J by 4 bases, with 9 bases between the two germline ends. The length of the CDR3 is 13 residues.

V and J are TRBV10-1 and TRBJ2-1; 13 bases fit TRBD2. This CDR3 has 15 residues. Trimming cost V 6 bases and J 5 bases; bases outside gene matches: 4. From germline, CDR1 is WNHNN and CDR2 SYGVQD (reference sequence). CDR3 residues: CASSEGLAGNNEQFF. The CDR3 nucleotides read TGCGCCAGCAGCGAGGGACTAGCGGGGAACAATGAGCAGTTCTTC.

The sample holds one count of this clone. The V and J genes are TRBV19 and TRBJ2-1; TRBD1 aligns across 8 bases. The germline gives CDR1 LNHDA, CDR2 SQIVND (reference sequence). With 5 bases clipped from V and 2 bases from J, the junction kept 5 bases outside the gene matches. This CDR3 comprises 15 residues. CDR3 DNA: TGTGCCAGTAGTCCTGGACAGGGAACCTACAATGAGCAGTTCTTC. Protein sequence: CASSPGQGTYNEQFF.

This clone turned up a few times. This CDR3 reads CASSLAGLSDRGNTGELFF. The CDR3 bases are TGCGCCAGCAGCTTGGCCGGCCTCTCTGACAGGGGGAACACCGGGGAGCTGTTTTTT. J is TRBJ2-2 and V is TRBV5-1; 8 bases fit TRBD1. Losses at the gene ends were 0 bases for V and 1 base for J; bases not matched to a gene: 11. Germline CDR1 is SGHRS and CDR2 is YFSETQ. The CDR3 totals 19 residues.